The rows below give T cell receptor beta chains drawn from one sample of a study of radiotherapy plus CTLA-4 blockade in lung cancer. Sequencing used immunoSEQ multiplex PCR; TCRdb keeps in-frame clones, though not all of them. The sample consists of roughly 100,000 clones, about 84% of them appearing once. The input for sequencing was peripheral blood, taken from a patient treated with radiotherapy plus ipilimumab. These receptors all come from a human donor with non-small cell lung cancer that progressed on radiotherapy plus ipilimumab. Some clones in this sample may be carry-over from other donors' samples. Both conserved end residues are part of each CDR3. The D gene is left open where the match is weak. A row's size may be missing; if present it is once, few, many or a size class.

CDR3 DNA: TGTGCCAGCAGCAACGACAGGGAAGGATACGAGCAGTACTTC; CDR3 protein: CASSNDREGYEQYF; CDR3 length: 14; D gene: TRBD1; J gene: TRBJ2-7; V gene: TRBV5-6; clone size: -
CDR3 DNA: TGTGCCTGCGGACAGGGGGCAGAGACCCAGTACTTC; CDR3 protein: CACGQGAETQYF; CDR3 length: 12; D gene: TRBD1; J gene: TRBJ2-5; V gene: TRBV6-6; clone size: -
CDR3 DNA: TGTGCCAGCAGTCCACGCTACCCAGGGTTCGGTCAGCCCCAGCATTTT; CDR3 protein: CASSPRYPGFGQPQHF; CDR3 length: 16; D gene: -; J gene: TRBJ1-5; V gene: TRBV27; clone size: -
CDR3 DNA: TGTGCCAGCTTAGAGGTAGCGGGGGGCTACGAGCAGTACTTC; CDR3 protein: CASLEVAGGYEQYF; CDR3 length: 14; D gene: TRBD2; J gene: TRBJ2-7; V gene: TRBV2; clone size: -
CDR3 DNA: TGTGCCAGCAGGCTACAGGGAGACGGCTATGGCTACACCTTC; CDR3 protein: CASRLQGDGYGYTF; CDR3 length: 14; D gene: -; J gene: TRBJ1-2; V gene: TRBV27; clone size: few
CDR3 DNA: TGCGCCAGCAGCCCTCCGGGGGCCAGGGGTCAGGGCTACACCTTC; CDR3 protein: CASSPPGARGQGYTF; CDR3 length: 15; D gene: -; J gene: TRBJ1-2; V gene: TRBV5-1; clone size: -
CDR3 DNA: TGTGCCAGCAGCCGCCTTACAGGGAGCTCCTACAATGAGCAGTTCTTC; CDR3 protein: CASSRLTGSSYNEQFF; CDR3 length: 16; D gene: -; J gene: TRBJ2-1; V gene: TRBV7-9; clone size: -
CDR3 DNA: TGCGCCAGCAGCTTGGAAGGGTCTGCTATGAGGACCCAGTACTTC; CDR3 protein: CASSLEGSAMRTQYF; CDR3 length: 15; D gene: -; J gene: TRBJ2-5; V gene: TRBV5-1; clone size: -
CDR3 DNA: TGTGCCAGCAGCGATCTTCGTGGCACTGAAGCTTTCTTT; CDR3 protein: CASSDLRGTEAFF; CDR3 length: 13; D gene: -; J gene: TRBJ1-1; V gene: TRBV11-1; clone size: once
CDR3 DNA: TGTGCCATCAGTGAGTTAGACAAAGGGGCTTTCTTT; CDR3 protein: CAISELDKGAFF; CDR3 length: 12; D gene: -; J gene: TRBJ1-1; V gene: TRBV10-3; clone size: few
CDR3 DNA: TGTGCCAGCAGTCCGGGACAGTCAATTGATTCACCCCTCCACTTT; CDR3 protein: CASSPGQSIDSPLHF; CDR3 length: 15; D gene: TRBD1; J gene: TRBJ1-6; V gene: TRBV28; clone size: once
CDR3 DNA: TGTGCCAGCAGCCAATCGGGGGGCTATGGCTACACCTTC; CDR3 protein: CASSQSGGYGYTF; CDR3 length: 13; D gene: -; J gene: TRBJ1-2; V gene: TRBV16; clone size: -
CDR3 DNA: TGCGCCAGCAGCTTCGAGGGGCACGAGCAGTACTTC; CDR3 protein: CASSFEGHEQYF; CDR3 length: 12; D gene: -; J gene: TRBJ2-7; V gene: TRBV5-1; clone size: -
CDR3 DNA: TGTGCCAGCAGCCAAGACGCTAGCGGGGGGGCGGAGACCCAGTACTTC; CDR3 protein: CASSQDASGGAETQYF; CDR3 length: 16; D gene: TRBD2; J gene: TRBJ2-5; V gene: TRBV4-2; clone size: -